This record covers a single T cell receptor (beta chain). This clone has just a few counts. Its antigen specificity is not known. The record has no base qualities; no much larger clone is one base away. The same CDR3 arises from other DNA sequences in this sample as well. The cohort consisted of approximately 670 healthy bone marrow donors. All cohort members were sampled while nominally healthy, although unrecorded immune exposures were likely present. The donor was CMV seronegative and was included in the group of around 320 seronegative cohort members. A peripheral blood sample was provided by each donor, and peripheral blood mononuclear cells were used for TCR beta sequencing. Genomic DNA extraction from the blood cell samples was performed with the Qiagen DNeasy Blood Extraction Kit. The CDR3 starts with the cysteine, ends with the phenylalanine, and has 13 residues. The read is trimmed to its CDR3 DNA, 39 bases read in frame from base 1. Germline trimming amounts to 6 bases on V and 3 bases on J, with 3 as the count of junction bases outside the gene matches. Via the germline V gene, CDR1 is SGHAT and CDR2 FQNNGV.

This record comes from a study of cytomegalovirus exposure and HLA in healthy donors (dated by TCRdb to the late 2010s). Background on the whole study: An earlier analysis of some 500 of the donors reported more than 250 Gb of sequence data and roughly 110 million unique TCR beta sequences from about 179 million T cells. An early release that covered fewer than 800 HLA-typed donors contained about 290 gigabases of sequencing data and about 84 million unique TCR sequences. Among the roughly 400 genotyped donors, roughly 80% belonged to the genetic ancestry cluster associated with self-reported Caucasian donors. The study aimed to test whether cataloging public T cell receptors could reveal signatures of past pathogen exposure. The study profiled the T cell repertoires of 500 to 800 subjects by immunosequencing and related them to cytomegalovirus serostatus. A separate validation cohort of 90 to 150 different subjects was used in addition to the roughly 700-subject first cohort. To predict cytomegalovirus infection status, the study combined high-throughput TCR immunosequencing, statistical association of individual TCRs with disease status, and machine learning. A later analysis re-examined previously published TCR beta repertoires from about 700 donors and added high-resolution HLA genotyping to investigate patterns of TCR occurrence. The later analysis used no new phenotypic data to find candidate immune exposures, relying instead on TCR beta sequences and their occurrence across donors. An earlier analysis of 587 of the donors used high-throughput TCR beta sequencing to judge whether each TCR beta V gene segment behaved as functional or pseudogenic. Donor age, sex, ethnicity and CMV serostatus were compiled together with the repertoire data. Genome-wide SNP genotypes for about 65% of the 666 donors were used in a later genetic analysis, which treated that subset as a discovery cohort. Every discovery cohort repertoire had been produced on one sequencing platform. HLA typing covered class I and class II loci at four-digit resolution. Typing coverage differed by locus: A, B, C, DRB1 and DQB1 were typed in about 629-640 donors, DQA1 in about 510, DPA1 in 600 to 610, and DPB1 in approximately 450. Five DR-DQ haplotypes were handled as single units for association and clustering because linkage in the cohort was strong. Across 300 to 400 genotyped donors of the cohort, an average of roughly 250,000 unique TCR beta nucleotide sequences per donor were sequenced, and 15% to 20% of those sequences were non-productive.

Library method: the immunoSEQ multiplex PCR assay. The multiplex PCR relied on a mix of 60 forward primers for TCR Vbeta segments and 13 reverse primers for TCR Jbeta segments. The CDR3 region of rearranged TCR beta genes was amplified from genomic DNA by a multiplex PCR assay. The Illumina HiSeq System was used to sequence the amplified TCR beta libraries as 87-base-pair reads. Turning to the authors' computational methods: A later analysis counted some 74 million unique TCR beta chains across the 700 or so repertoires, and about 10 million of these chains were shared by at least two donors. A nearest-neighbor algorithm error-corrected the raw reads and collapsed the reads into unique sequences, merging closely related sequences to remove PCR and sequencing errors. V, D and J gene segments were assigned by aligning CDR3 sequences to IMGT reference sequences. For a sequence to be retained, a match of at least six nucleotides was required to both a V gene segment and a J gene segment. A rearrangement counted as productive if the CDR3 had no stop codons and remained in frame with V and J, and every other rearrangement counted as non-productive. Following IMGT convention, CDR3 was defined as the stretch from the second conserved V-encoded cysteine up to the conserved J-encoded phenylalanine. Sequences without an unambiguous match to a single V gene segment were excluded from the earlier analysis of about 640 of the donors. An earlier analysis of 587 of the donors called V segments functional above 56.7% productive rearrangements and segregating when the between-donor standard deviation exceeded 5%. A statistical classification framework was developed to diagnose cytomegalovirus status using the catalog of TCR beta chain sequences. In a later analysis, V and J genes were assigned by comparing TCR nucleotide sequences against IMGT/GENE-DB human TR gene sequences. Using the TCRdist pipeline, a later analysis assigned CDR3 sequences along with most-parsimonious VDJ recombination scenarios. In a later analysis, each TCR beta chain was defined by its CDR3 amino acid sequence together with its V-gene family, and reads without a unique V-gene family were excluded. A later analysis removed 592 highly shared, low-generation-probability nucleotide sequences to deal with suspected cross-contamination and a sequencing artifact. A later analysis calculated a clonal expansion index for each public chain from normalized within-repertoire ranks of inferred template counts. Generation probabilities in a later analysis came from a VDJ recombination model fitted to out-of-frame rearrangements, and those results were checked against IGoR. In a later analysis, hypergeometric tests were used to score TCR-TCR, TCR-HLA and TCR-CMV co-occurrence, with a repertoire-size bias correction applied to TCR pairs. In a later analysis, false discovery rates were estimated by permuting HLA or CMV assignments 20 times. In a later analysis, co-occurring TCRs were grouped with DBSCAN, and TCRdist sequence similarity was added when clustering was performed within HLA-allele-positive subsets. For co-occurrence clustering, repertoires with fewer than 30,000 or more than 120,000 public chains were excluded, along with several repertoires with anomalous nucleotide sharing. TCRdb mirrors the immuneACCESS table, restricted to in-frame sequences. Some clones are absent from its copies; in checked studies, under half trace to an unresolved V gene, and the reason for the others is unknown. The V and J calls and clone size are taken from that table; D and trimming were inferred from the DNA. The sample data list roughly 120,000 clones, and 8.5% of these were observed just once. The biggest ten clones account for about 5.5% of the sample.

General conclusions and limits of the study: This cohort had only TCR beta chains sequenced, and the lack of alpha or paired-chain data limited which features could be detected. Cytomegalovirus status was reported to be diagnosed by the classifier with high specificity and sensitivity in both the original and validation cohorts. A total of 150 to 200 TCR beta chains were listed by the study as associated with cytomegalovirus. When HLA alleles, especially DR and DQ, strongly co-occurred, attributing TCR associations to individual alleles was difficult. A later analysis associated 15,000 to 20,000 TCR beta sequences with specific HLA alleles at a false discovery rate of 0.05. A further reported finding was that TCR beta sequences accurately predicted the HLA-A and HLA-B alleles for most subjects in the first cohort. In an earlier analysis of 587 of the donors, most TCR beta V segments appeared in productive rearrangements about 87% or about 30% of the time, broadly matching IMGT annotations. In a later analysis, HLA-associated TCR beta chains were found to be more clonally expanded and to have lower generation probabilities than equally common non-associated chains. It was suggested by the authors that the approach could potentially be generalized to other disease states and immunological phenotypes. V-gene and J-gene trimming of TCR beta chains was associated with a missense DCLRE1C variant in a later genetic analysis, and the association was replicated in an independent cohort. In a later genetic analysis, fewer N-insertions in productive TCRs were reported among donors in an Asian-associated ancestry cluster than the roughly 700-donor mean. In a later analysis, the rate of TCR association differed among HLA loci, with DRB1 alleles having the most associated TCRs and HLA-C alleles having the fewest. Several of the top co-occurrence clusters appeared to be linked to parvovirus B19, influenza, CMV and Epstein-Barr virus, according to a later analysis. A cluster of highly shared sequence variants was judged likely to be a technical artifact of the sequencing pipeline. A few of the identified cytomegalovirus-associated TCR beta chains were confirmed in vitro to be specific for cytomegalovirus antigens. Most TCR sequences were observed very rarely across donors, whereas some public TCRs were present in many individuals. Roughly uniform sequencing depth across donors was assumed in presence/absence analyses, although this assumption may not hold. For the cohort, immune exposure information was limited to CMV serostatus. Because counts were too low, fewer than 20 rarely observed V segments, including chromosome 9 orphons, were excluded from the earlier analysis of under 650 of the donors. Correlated functional status among segregating V segments might be attributable to linkage disequilibrium, but an unknown experimental factor could not be ruled out. According to a later analysis, most CMV-associated TCR beta chains appeared to be HLA-restricted, and the HLA associations seemed to be driven largely by CMV exposure. Because HLA typing was missing for some donors at each locus, association tests included only the typed subset. The 87-base-pair reads could not distinguish some IMGT-functional V segments, including TRBV6-2 and TRBV6-3, so those segments were excluded.

The receptor comes from a man in his forties in good health and CMV-seronegative. The sample comprised PBMCs. The chain is made from TRBV11-2 and TRBJ1-2, and TRBD1 aligns with 8 junction nucleotides. The CDR3 sequence is CASSPDRDYGYTF. The DNA sequence is TGTGCCAGCAGTCCGGACAGGGACTATGGCTACACCTTC.